One and the same sample provided the 32 T cell receptor beta chains below, sequenced in a study of blood T cell repertoires in COVID-19. TCRdb's table, derived via immunoSEQ multiplex PCR, lists solely in-frame clones and lacks some. The sample records around 120,000 clones, roughly 79% being singletons. The sequencing input was peripheral blood. Every receptor here comes from a man between 65 and 85 years old with active or convalescent COVID-19.

The J gene is TRBJ2-1, the V gene TRBV7-3; 10 bases align to TRBD2. CDR1 and CDR2 (germline): SGHTA, FQGTGA. The CDR3 runs to 20 residues. The J segment lost 8 bases and the V segment lost 4 bases, leaving 23 bases of the junction unmatched. As DNA, the CDR3 is TGTGCCAGCAGCTCATTTAGGGGGTGGCTAGCGGGAGCCGGGTCCGATGAGCAGTTCTTC. Amino acid sequence: CASSSFRGWLAGAGSDEQFF.

The chain carries TRBV10-3 and TRBJ1-1, with a weak D call TRBD1 (5 bases). The V gene lost 0 bases and the J gene lost 1 base, with 12 bases spanning the gap. CDR3 length: 16 amino acids. From germline, CDR1 is ENHRY and CDR2 SYGVKD. CDR3 in amino acids: CAISESPGLTNTEAFF. CDR3 sequence (DNA): TGTGCCATCAGTGAGTCGCCGGGACTAACGAACACTGAAGCTTTCTTT.

The genes are TRBV11-2 and TRBJ2-2; TRBD2 aligns across 7 bases. The CDR3 length is 16 residues. Germline assignment: CDR1 SGHAT and CDR2 FQNNGV. J gave up 5 bases and V 6 bases, and 12 bases lay outside the gene matches. Here the CDR3 DNA reads TGTGCCAGCAGTCCCCTGGGGAGGGGCCGAACCGGGGAGCTGTTTTTT. Translation gives CASSPLGRGRTGELFF.

The J gene is TRBJ2-3, the V gene TRBV13; 8 bases agree with TRBD1. Trimming cost V 2 bases and J 2 bases; bases outside gene matches: 6. The CDR3 is made up of 16 amino acids. Per the germline V gene, CDR1 is PRHDT and CDR2 is FYEKMQ (reference sequence). The CDR3 sequence: CASSLQTGAPTDTQYF. DNA for the CDR3: TGTGCCAGCAGCTTACAGACAGGGGCCCCCACAGATACGCAGTATTTT.

Worth noting for this clone: One end of the junction fails to match germline, which may point to a read error. The chain joins TRBV11-2 to TRBJ2-7; 14 bases are a match to TRBD2. Germline CDR1 is SGHAT and CDR2 is FQNNGV. The CDR3 sequence is 13 residues long. The CDR3: CASSLGTSGRRDF. The CDR3 DNA reads TGTGCCAGCAGCTTGGGGACTAGCGGGAGAAGAGACTTC. Full variable domain (outside the CDR3, taken from reference TRBV11-2 and TRBJ2-7): EAGVAQSPRYKIIEKRQSVAFWCNPISGHATLYWYQQILGQGPKLLIQFQNNGVVDDSQLPKDRFSAERLKGVDSTLKIQPAKLEDSAVYLCASSLGTSGRRDFGPGTRLTVT.

The chain combines TRBV14 with TRBJ2-1, with TRBD2 identical over 11 bases. CDR1 and CDR2 from the germline V gene are SGHDN and FVKESK. V lost 3 bases to trimming and J lost 2 bases; unmatched junction nucleotides: 3. The CDR3 length is 16 residues. The CDR3 spells CASSQLAGGTYNEQFF. As DNA, the CDR3 is TGTGCCAGCAGCCAGCTAGCGGGGGGTACCTACAATGAGCAGTTCTTC.

The genes are TRBV4-1 and TRBJ1-5; no clear D. This CDR3 is built from 16 residues. Per the germline V gene, CDR1 is MGHRA and CDR2 is YSYEKL. The ends were cut back, 0 bases at V and 0 bases at J, with 9 bases in the middle. CDR3 residues: CASSQDPGYSNQPQHF. The DNA for the CDR3 is TGCGCCAGCAGCCAAGACCCAGGATATAGCAATCAGCCCCAGCATTTT.

The chain couples TRBV15 to TRBJ2-7; 7 bases are a match to TRBD2. CDR3 length: 15 amino acids. Germline-derived CDR1 and CDR2 are LNHNV and YYDKDF (reference sequence). The V and J ends lost 0 bases and 2 bases, in that order; junction bases with no gene match: 4. CDR3 in amino acids: CATSREWGGAYEQYF. The CDR3 DNA reads TGTGCCACCAGCAGAGAGTGGGGGGGAGCCTACGAGCAGTACTTC.

V usage is TRBV5-1 and J usage is TRBJ1-2; 7 positions match TRBD1. In germline, CDR1 is SGHRS, CDR2 YFSETQ. This CDR3 is built from 14 residues. After removal of 5 bases from V and 5 bases from J, the junction contained 9 bases not matched to a gene. CDR3 loop: CASSYRQGHYGYTF. The CDR3 DNA is TGCGCCAGCAGTTATCGACAGGGTCATTATGGCTACACCTTC. Full variable domain (missing parts from reference TRBV5-1 and TRBJ1-2): KAGVTQTPRYLIKTRGQQVTLSCSPISGHRSVSWYQQTPGQGLQFLFEYFSETQRNKGNFPGRFSGRQFSNSRSEMNVSTLELGDSALYLCASSYRQGHYGYTFGSGTRLTVV.

The V call is TRBV30, the J call TRBJ1-3; D remains ambiguous. The germline CDR1 and CDR2 sequences are GTSNPN and SVGIG (reference sequence). The CDR3 contains 12 residues. V lost 2 bases, J lost 7 bases, and 9 bases lay in between. The CDR3 is CAWSPSRNTIYF. The DNA of the CDR3 is TGTGCCTGGAGTCCTTCGCGGAACACCATATATTTT.

The chain recombines TRBV2 with TRBJ1-5; D is perhaps TRBD1 (6 bases). The CDR3 extends over 14 amino acids. In germline, CDR1 is SNHLY, CDR2 FYNNEI. Trimming left V 6 bases short and J 1 base short, with 10 bases between. CDR3: CASRTGLSNQPQHF. The CDR3 DNA reads as TGTGCCAGCAGGACAGGACTGAGCAATCAGCCCCAGCATTTT.

CDR3 nucleotide sequence: TGTGCCAGTTCCAGGGCTGCTGGCACCGGGGAGCTGTTTTTT. Protein sequence: CASSRAAGTGELFF. The V gene is TRBV19, the J gene TRBJ2-2, with a tentative D call TRBD1 (5 bases). This CDR3 has 14 residues. CDR1 LNHDA and CDR2 SQIVND come from the germline V gene (reference sequence). V lost 8 bases and J lost 4, with 14 bases in between.

This rearrangement joins TRBV27 to TRBJ2-1; 7 positions match TRBD1. Germline V gives CDR1 MNHEY, CDR2 SMNVEV (reference sequence). Trimming removed 1 base from V and 5 bases from J; junction bases left unmatched: 11. This CDR3 region has 17 residues. CDR3 DNA: TGTGCCAGCAGTTTATTTCCCCGGGGACAGCGCAACAATGAGCAGTTCTTC. Translation: CASSLFPRGQRNNEQFF.

This sequence joins TRBV11-1 and TRBJ2-5, with D tentatively TRBD1 (5 bases). Trimming shortened V by 2 bases and J by 5 bases, and 9 bases separated the two germline ends. The germline V gene encodes CDR1 SGHAT and CDR2 FQDESV (reference sequence). This CDR3 region has 13 residues. The CDR3 DNA follows: TGTGCCAGCAGCTTACAGGGTAGGGAGACCCAGTACTTC. This translates into CASSLQGRETQYF. Together with reference TRBV11-1 and TRBJ2-5, the CDR3 gives the full variable domain: EAEVAQSPRYKITEKSQAVAFWCDPISGHATLYWYRQILGQGPELLVQFQDESVVDDSQLPKDRFSAERLKGVDSTLKIQPAELGDSAMYLCASSLQGRETQYFGPGTRLLVL.

The rearrangement uses TRBV7-8 and TRBJ1-2, with a tentative D call TRBD1 (5 bases). Germline loops: CDR1 SGHVS, CDR2 FQNEAQ. V was shortened by 1 base and J by 2 bases, with 11 bases between the two germline ends. The CDR3 is made up of 15 amino acids. CDR3 amino acids: CASSLDGRVNYGYTF. In DNA form, the CDR3 reads TGTGCCAGCAGCTTAGATGGCAGGGTAAACTATGGCTACACCTTC.

The chain carries TRBV7-3 and TRBJ2-3; 14 nucleotides align to TRBD2. The CDR3 consists of 14 residues. Germline trimming cut 8 bases from V and 7 bases from J; bases unmatched to any gene: 5. Per germline, CDR1 SGHTA and CDR2 FQGTGA. This CDR3 reads CASETSGGANTQYF. The CDR3 nucleotides are TGTGCCAGCGAGACTAGCGGGGGGGCAAATACGCAGTATTTT.

A few counts support this clone. This chain connects TRBV10-3 to TRBJ2-2; weak D call: TRBD1 (5 bases). Germline CDR1 ENHRY, CDR2 SYGVKD. The V end lost 0 bases, the J end lost 7 bases, and 9 bases lay between the germline ends. This CDR3 is 14 amino acids long. The CDR3 coding sequence is TGTGCCATCAGTGAGTCGGGGCTAGGCGGGGAGCTGTTTTTT. The encoded protein is CAISESGLGGELFF.

The chain employs TRBV11-2 and TRBJ1-1; 8 bases are shared with TRBD1. CDR3 length: 13 amino acids. V shed 4 bases, J shed 3 bases, and the junction held 1 base outside the gene matches. CDR1 and CDR2 (germline): SGHAT, FQNNGV. The CDR3 loop is CASSWTGYTEAFF. In DNA form, the CDR3 reads TGTGCCAGCAGCTGGACAGGGTACACTGAAGCTTTCTTT.

This sequence joins TRBV3-1 (or the pseudogene TRBV3-2) and TRBJ1-1; 9 bases agree with TRBD1. CDR1 LGHDT and CDR2 YNNKEL come from the germline V gene (reference sequence). V dropped 4 bases and J dropped 2; count of bases not matched to a gene: 5. The CDR3 is made up of 15 amino acids. The CDR3 here is CASSPYRGRNTEAFF. In DNA form, the CDR3 reads TGTGCCAGCAGCCCCTACAGGGGGCGAAACACTGAAGCTTTCTTT.

The J gene is TRBJ2-5, the V gene TRBV11-3; a weak D match, TRBD2 (6 bases). The V end lost 5 bases, the J end lost 2 bases, and 12 bases lay between the germline ends. CDR1 SGHNT and CDR2 YENEEA come from the germline V gene. The CDR3 is made up of 14 amino acids. CDR3 in amino acids: CASSPLGLQETQYF. The CDR3 region has the DNA TGTGCCAGCAGCCCCCTGGGACTTCAAGAGACCCAGTACTTC. The variable domain in full, with the rest retrieved from reference TRBV11-3 and TRBJ2-5, is EAGVVQSPRYKIIEKKQPVAFWCNPISGHNTLYWYLQNLGQGPELLIRYENEEAVDDSQLPKDRFSAERLKGVDSTLKIQPAELGDSAVYLCASSPLGLQETQYFGPGTRLLVL.

The V call is TRBV15, the J call TRBJ2-5, with 9 positions matching TRBD2. CDR1 is LNHNV and CDR2 is YYDKDF in the germline V gene (reference sequence). V was clipped by 1 base and J by 5 bases; unmatched bases: 11. CDR3 length: 17 amino acids. The CDR3 loop is CATSRGAGASGVETQYF. The CDR3 coding sequence is TGTGCCACCAGCAGAGGGGCTGGGGCTAGCGGGGTCGAGACCCAGTACTTC.

This clone was seen only a few times. J is TRBJ1-4 and V is TRBV15; the D is unclear. The CDR3 covers 12 residues. Trimming removed 4 bases at V and 5 bases at J, with 5 bases between. Germline V gene lookup returns CDR1 LNHNV and CDR2 YYDKDF (reference sequence). This chain's CDR3 is CATSNPNEKLFF. The CDR3, as DNA: TGTGCCACCAGCAATCCAAATGAAAAACTGTTTTTT.

The V gene is TRBV29-1, the J gene TRBJ2-1; TRBD1 matches 8 bases. The CDR3 runs 14 residues. Trimming took 7 bases from V and 2 from J; bases not matched to a gene: 7. CDR1 and CDR2 (germline): SQVTM, ANQGSEA. The CDR3 DNA reads as TGCAGCGGACAGGGGAGTTTCGCCTACAATGAGCAGTTCTTC. Protein: CSGQGSFAYNEQFF.

The J gene is TRBJ2-7, the V gene TRBV9; D possibly corresponds to TRBD2 (5 bases). Germline CDR1 SGDLS, CDR2 YYNGEE. The CDR3 length is 15 residues. The V end lost 2 bases, the J end lost 1 base, and 13 bases lay between the germline ends. The CDR3 DNA sequence: TGTGCCAGCAGCGTCCATCCGGACTTTTCCTACGAGCAGTACTTC. Translation gives CASSVHPDFSYEQYF.

The J gene is TRBJ1-1, the V gene TRBV7-9; maybe TRBD1 (5 bases). V lost 5 bases to trimming and J lost 5 bases, with 15 bases between them. The CDR3 covers 14 residues. Per germline, CDR1 SEHNR and CDR2 FQNEAQ (reference sequence). CDR3 in DNA: TGTGCCAGCAGCCCATTTTTGGGGGGGACTGAAGCTTTCTTT. Translating it yields CASSPFLGGTEAFF.

This clone was seen more than once but under ten times. V is TRBV30 and J is TRBJ2-3; 7 nucleotides match TRBD2. Germline V CDR1 and CDR2: GTSNPN, SVGIG (reference sequence). The length of the CDR3 is 13 residues. The V gene end was trimmed by 4 bases and the J gene end by 4 bases; junction bases not matched to a gene: 5. CDR3 in amino acids: CAWTLRGADTQYF. For the CDR3, the DNA is TGTGCCTGGACCCTCCGGGGGGCAGATACGCAGTATTTT. The variable domain in full, completed from reference TRBV30 and TRBJ2-3, reads SQTIHQWPATLVQPVGSPLSLECTVEGTSNPNLYWYRQAAGRGLQLLFYSVGIGQISSEVPQNLSASRPQDRQFILSSKKLLLSDSGFYLCAWTLRGADTQYFGPGTRLTVL.

The chain recombines TRBV12-3 or TRBV12-4 with TRBJ1-2, with 9 nucleotides matching TRBD1. This CDR3 region has 13 residues. Unmatched junction bases numbered 2, after V lost 5 bases and J lost 4 bases. For the CDR3, the DNA is TGTGCCAGCAGTCCGGACAGGGGCTATGGCTACACCTTC. Its translation is CASSPDRGYGYTF.

The rearrangement joins TRBV5-1 to TRBJ1-6; D uncertain. Germline CDR1 is SGHRS and CDR2 is YFSETQ. This CDR3 spans 16 amino acids. V gave up 0 bases and J gave up 0 bases, with 7 bases separating them. DNA for the CDR3: TGCGCCAGCAGCTTGGACGGGAGCTCCTATAATTCACCCCTCCACTTT. Translation: CASSLDGSSYNSPLHF.

The chain uses TRBV7-9 and TRBJ1-2, with 10 bases that match TRBD1. Germline CDR1 SEHNR, CDR2 FQNEAQ (reference sequence). The J segment lost 8 bases and the V segment lost 5 bases, leaving 8 bases of the junction unmatched. The CDR3 length is 14 residues. The CDR3 loop reads CASSPTGTGEGYTF. The CDR3 DNA reads as TGTGCCAGCAGCCCCACCGGGACAGGGGAAGGCTACACCTTC.

The sample holds one count of this clone. V gene TRBV11-3 combines with J gene TRBJ1-3; possible D gene TRBD1, 6 bases. V dropped 5 bases and J dropped 0 bases, with 17 bases sitting between them. This CDR3 comprises 17 residues. CDR1 and CDR2 from the germline V gene are SGHNT and YENEEA. In DNA, the CDR3 is TGTGCCAGCAGCCCGAACGTAGGGGGAACCTCTGGAAACACCATATATTTT. Translated, it gives CASSPNVGGTSGNTIYF.

The chain links TRBV12-3 or TRBV12-4 to TRBJ1-5; D gene unclear. CDR3 length: 13 amino acids. Trimming shortened V by 1 base and J by 6 bases, and 7 bases separated the two germline ends. The CDR3 sequence is CASSLEGAQPQHF. Here the CDR3 DNA reads TGTGCCAGCAGTTTAGAGGGAGCTCAGCCCCAGCATTTT.

This clone has only a few counts. This chain joins TRBV4-1 and TRBJ2-7; 12 nucleotides align to TRBD2. The J segment lost 7 bases and the V segment lost 4 bases, leaving 8 bases of the junction unmatched. The germline gives CDR1 MGHRA, CDR2 YSYEKL. The CDR3 runs 15 residues. CDR3 DNA: TGCGCCAGCAGCCGTCGACTAGCGGGAGTTTCGGAGCAGTACTTC. Its protein product is CASSRRLAGVSEQYF.